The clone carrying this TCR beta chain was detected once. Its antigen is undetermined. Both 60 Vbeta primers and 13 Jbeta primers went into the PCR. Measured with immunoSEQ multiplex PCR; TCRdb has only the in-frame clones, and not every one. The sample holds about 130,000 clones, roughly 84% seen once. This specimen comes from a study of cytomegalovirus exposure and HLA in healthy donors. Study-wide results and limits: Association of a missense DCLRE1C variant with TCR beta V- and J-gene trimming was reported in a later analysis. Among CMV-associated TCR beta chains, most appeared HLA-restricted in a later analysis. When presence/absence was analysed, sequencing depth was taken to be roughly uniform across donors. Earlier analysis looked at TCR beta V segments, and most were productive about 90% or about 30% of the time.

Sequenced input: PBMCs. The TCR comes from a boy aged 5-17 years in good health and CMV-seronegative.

The CDR3 protein is CASSMGGSNYGYTF. The CDR3 nucleotides read TGTGCCAGTAGTATGGGGGGGTCCAACTATGGCTACACCTTC. The rearrangement joins TRBV19 to TRBJ1-2, with D maybe TRBD1 (5 bases). This CDR3 has 14 amino acids. Germline V gene data show CDR1 as LNHDA and CDR2 as SQIVND (reference sequence). The V end was cut by 3 bases, the J end by 2 bases, with 10 bases between.